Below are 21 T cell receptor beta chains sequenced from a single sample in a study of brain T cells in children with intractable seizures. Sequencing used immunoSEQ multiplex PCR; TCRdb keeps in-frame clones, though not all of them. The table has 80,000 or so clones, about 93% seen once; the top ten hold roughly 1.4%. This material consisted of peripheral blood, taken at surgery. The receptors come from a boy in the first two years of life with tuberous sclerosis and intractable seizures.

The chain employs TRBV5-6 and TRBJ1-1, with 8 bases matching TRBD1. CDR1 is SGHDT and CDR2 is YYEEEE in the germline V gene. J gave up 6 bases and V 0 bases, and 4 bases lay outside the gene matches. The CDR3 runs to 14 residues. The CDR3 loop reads CASSLARGPAEAFF. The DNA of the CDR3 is TGTGCCAGCAGCTTGGCCAGGGGGCCGGCTGAAGCTTTCTTT.

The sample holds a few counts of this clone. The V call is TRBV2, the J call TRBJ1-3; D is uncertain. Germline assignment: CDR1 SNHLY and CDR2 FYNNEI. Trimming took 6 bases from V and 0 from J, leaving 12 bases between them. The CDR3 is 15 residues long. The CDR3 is CASRLETNSGNTIYF. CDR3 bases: TGTGCCAGCAGATTGGAAACTAACTCTGGAAACACCATATATTTT.

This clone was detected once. CDR3 nucleotide sequence: TGTGCCAGCAGTGAAACAGGGCCAAGACAGCCCCAGCATTTT. It translates to CASSETGPRQPQHF. The V gene is TRBV6-1, the J gene TRBJ1-5, with D perhaps matching TRBD1 (6 bases). This CDR3 spans 14 amino acids. V was cut by 2 bases and J by 7 bases, with 12 bases left in between. Germline V lookup: CDR1 MNHNS, CDR2 SASEGT.

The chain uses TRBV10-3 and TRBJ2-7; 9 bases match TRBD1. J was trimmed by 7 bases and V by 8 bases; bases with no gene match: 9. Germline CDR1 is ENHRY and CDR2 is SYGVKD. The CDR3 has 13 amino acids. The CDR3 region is CAIAGQGIFEQYF. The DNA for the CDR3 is TGTGCCATCGCGGGACAGGGTATTTTTGAGCAGTACTTC.

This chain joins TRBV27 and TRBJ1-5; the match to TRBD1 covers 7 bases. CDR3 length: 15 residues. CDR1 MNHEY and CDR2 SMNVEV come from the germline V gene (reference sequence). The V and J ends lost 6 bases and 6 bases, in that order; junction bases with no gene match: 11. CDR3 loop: CASRPRTGRGQPQHF. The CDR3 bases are TGTGCCAGCAGACCACGGACAGGCCGCGGTCAGCCCCAGCATTTT.

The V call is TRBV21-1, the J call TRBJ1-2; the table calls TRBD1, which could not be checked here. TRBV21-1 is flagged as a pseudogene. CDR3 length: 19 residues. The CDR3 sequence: CASSKMGAFGQIFNYGYTF. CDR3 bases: TGTGCCAGCAGCAAAATGGGGGCGTTCGGACAGATATTTAACTATGGCTACACCTTC.

The CDR3 sequence is CASSPRGGTGNTIYF. CDR3 coding DNA: TGTGCCAGCAGCCCGCGGGGTGGGACGGGAAACACCATATATTTT. This chain connects TRBV7-3 to TRBJ1-3; tentative D call: TRBD1 (5 bases). Trimming shortened V by 5 bases and J by 4 bases, and 15 bases separated the two germline ends. Germline V lookup: CDR1 SGHTA, CDR2 FQGTGA. CDR3 length: 15 residues.

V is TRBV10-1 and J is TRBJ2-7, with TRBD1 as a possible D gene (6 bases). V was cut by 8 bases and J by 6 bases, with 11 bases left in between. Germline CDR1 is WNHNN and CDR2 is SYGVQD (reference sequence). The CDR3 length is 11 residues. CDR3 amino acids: CASGTGSEQYF. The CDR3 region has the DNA TGCGCCAGCGGTACAGGGTCCGAGCAGTACTTC.

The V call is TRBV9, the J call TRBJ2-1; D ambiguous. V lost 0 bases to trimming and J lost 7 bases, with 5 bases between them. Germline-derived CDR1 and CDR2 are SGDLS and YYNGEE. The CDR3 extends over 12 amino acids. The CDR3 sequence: CASSVGLNEQFF. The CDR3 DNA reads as TGTGCCAGCAGCGTAGGACTTAATGAGCAGTTCTTC.

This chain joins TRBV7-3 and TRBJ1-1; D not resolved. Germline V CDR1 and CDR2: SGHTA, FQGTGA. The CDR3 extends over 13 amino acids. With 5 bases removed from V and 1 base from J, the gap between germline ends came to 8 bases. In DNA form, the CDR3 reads TGTGCCAGCAGCGCCGGGAAGAACACTGAAGCTTTCTTT. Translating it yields CASSAGKNTEAFF.

The DNA of the CDR3 is TGTGCCAGCAGTATCCGGACAGGGACCTACGAGCAGTACTTC. It yields the protein CASSIRTGTYEQYF. This chain connects TRBV6-5 to TRBJ2-7, with 8 bases that match TRBD1. CDR3 length: 14 residues. Trimming at V came to 5 bases and at J to 2 bases, leaving 5 bases not matched to a gene. The germline gives CDR1 MNHEY, CDR2 SVGAGI.

This CDR3 is CASSLSPSDSATNEKLFF. The DNA for the CDR3 is TGTGCCAGCAGCTTAAGTCCATCGGACAGTGCAACTAATGAAAAACTGTTTTTT. The V and J genes are TRBV7-9 and TRBJ1-4; possible D gene TRBD1, 6 bases. The CDR3 is 18 residues long. The germline gives CDR1 SEHNR, CDR2 FQNEAQ (reference sequence). The V gene lost 2 bases and the J gene lost 0 bases, with 16 bases spanning the gap.

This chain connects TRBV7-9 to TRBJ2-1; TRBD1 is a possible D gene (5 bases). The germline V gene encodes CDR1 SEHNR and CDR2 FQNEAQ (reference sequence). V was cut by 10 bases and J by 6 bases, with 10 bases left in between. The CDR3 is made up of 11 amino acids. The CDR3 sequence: CATRAGNEQFF. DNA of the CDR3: TGTGCCACCAGGGCCGGCAATGAGCAGTTCTTC.

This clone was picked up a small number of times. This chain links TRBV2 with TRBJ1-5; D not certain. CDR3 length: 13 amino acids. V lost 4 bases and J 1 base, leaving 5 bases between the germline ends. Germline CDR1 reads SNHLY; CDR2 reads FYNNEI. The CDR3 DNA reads TGTGCCAGCAGTGCGAACAGCAATCAGCCCCAGCATTTT. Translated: CASSANSNQPQHF.

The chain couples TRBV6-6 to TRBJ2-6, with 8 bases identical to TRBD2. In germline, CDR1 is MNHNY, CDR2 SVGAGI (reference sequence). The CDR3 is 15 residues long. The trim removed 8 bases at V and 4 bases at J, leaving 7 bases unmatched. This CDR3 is CASALAGFGANVLTF. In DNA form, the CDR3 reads TGTGCCAGCGCCCTAGCGGGTTTCGGGGCCAACGTCCTGACTTTC.

The CDR3 DNA follows: TGTGCCAGCAGTGAAAGCGGGAGGGGCGGGGATACGCAGTATTTT. This sequence encodes CASSESGRGGDTQYF. V and J are TRBV6-1 and TRBJ2-3; 10 positions agree with TRBD2. Germline V gene data show CDR1 as MNHNS and CDR2 as SASEGT. The CDR3 consists of 15 residues. V was clipped by 2 bases and J by 6 bases; unmatched bases: 5.

Written as DNA, the CDR3 is TGTGCCAGCAGTTCCGGACTAGCTAGCACCTACGAGCAGTACTTC. Residues: CASSSGLASTYEQYF. The chain carries TRBV27 and TRBJ2-7, with 8 bases identical to TRBD2. The V and J ends lost 4 bases and 2 bases, in that order; junction bases with no gene match: 7. Germline assignment: CDR1 MNHEY and CDR2 SMNVEV (reference sequence). CDR3 length equals 15 residues.

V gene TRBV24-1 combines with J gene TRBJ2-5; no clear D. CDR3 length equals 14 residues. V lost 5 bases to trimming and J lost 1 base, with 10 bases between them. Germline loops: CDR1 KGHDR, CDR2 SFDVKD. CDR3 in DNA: TGTGCCACCAGTGGGGTGACGATCCAAGAGACCCAGTACTTC. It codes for CATSGVTIQETQYF.

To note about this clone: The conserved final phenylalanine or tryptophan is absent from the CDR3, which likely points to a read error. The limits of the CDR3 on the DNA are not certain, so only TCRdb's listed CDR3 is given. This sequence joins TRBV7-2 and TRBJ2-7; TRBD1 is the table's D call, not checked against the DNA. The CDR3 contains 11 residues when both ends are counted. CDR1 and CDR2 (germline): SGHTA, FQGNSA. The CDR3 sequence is CASTKRRQTGP.

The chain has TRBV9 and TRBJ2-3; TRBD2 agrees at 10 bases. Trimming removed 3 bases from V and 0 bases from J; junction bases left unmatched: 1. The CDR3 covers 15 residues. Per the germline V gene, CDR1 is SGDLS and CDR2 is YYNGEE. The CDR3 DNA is TGTGCCAGCAGCGGAGCGGGGGGGAGCACAGATACGCAGTATTTT. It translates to CASSGAGGSTDTQYF.

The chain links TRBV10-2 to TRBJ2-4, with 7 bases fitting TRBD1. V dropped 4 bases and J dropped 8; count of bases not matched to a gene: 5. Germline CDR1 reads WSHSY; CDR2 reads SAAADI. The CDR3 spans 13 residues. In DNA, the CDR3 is TGCGCCAGCAGTGTAGGGGACAGAGACATTCAGTACTTC. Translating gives CASSVGDRDIQYF.